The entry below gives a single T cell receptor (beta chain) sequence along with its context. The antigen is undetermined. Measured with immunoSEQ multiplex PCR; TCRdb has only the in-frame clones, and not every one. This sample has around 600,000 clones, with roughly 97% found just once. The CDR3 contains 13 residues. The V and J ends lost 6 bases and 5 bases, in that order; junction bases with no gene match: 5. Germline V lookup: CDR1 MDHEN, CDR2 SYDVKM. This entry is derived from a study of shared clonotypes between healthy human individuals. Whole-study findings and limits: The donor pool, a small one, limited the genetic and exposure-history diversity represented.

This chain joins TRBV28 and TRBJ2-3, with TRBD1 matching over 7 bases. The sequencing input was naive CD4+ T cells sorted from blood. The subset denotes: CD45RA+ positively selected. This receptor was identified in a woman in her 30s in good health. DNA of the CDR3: TGTGCCAGCAGACCCACAGGGGTAGATACGCAGTATTTT. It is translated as CASRPTGVDTQYF.